This T cell receptor beta chain was sequenced in a study of Tregs in tolerant kidney transplant recipients. Turning to the study itself: Recipients received nonmyeloablative bone marrow transplants from related graft donors, with transient mixed chimerism. Study outcomes and limitations: This study did not directly address biological reproducibility.

The V gene's germline CDR1 is SGHRS and CDR2 YFSETQ. This CDR3 spans 15 amino acids. V shed 2 bases and J 5 bases; nucleotides not matched to a gene: 8. For this clone: What it binds is not known.

Unstimulated regulatory T cells (CD4+CD25+CD127-), CD4+CD25- non-regulatory cells, CD4 and CD8 cells were FACS-sorted from thawed PBMCs. Repertoires were generated with immunoSEQ multiplex PCR, while TCRdb's copy carries only in-frame clones and drops some. The sample yields 85,000 to 100,000 clones, under 95% seen once. The TCR comes from a human donor who received a combined kidney and bone marrow transplant. The specimen was CD4+ T cells from blood, collected before the transplant. The chain recombines TRBV5-1 with TRBJ1-1; 8 nucleotides line up with TRBD1. CDR3 region: CASSLQGVPRTEAFF. The DNA of the CDR3 is TGCGCCAGCAGCTTACAGGGGGTCCCCCGTACTGAAGCTTTCTTT.